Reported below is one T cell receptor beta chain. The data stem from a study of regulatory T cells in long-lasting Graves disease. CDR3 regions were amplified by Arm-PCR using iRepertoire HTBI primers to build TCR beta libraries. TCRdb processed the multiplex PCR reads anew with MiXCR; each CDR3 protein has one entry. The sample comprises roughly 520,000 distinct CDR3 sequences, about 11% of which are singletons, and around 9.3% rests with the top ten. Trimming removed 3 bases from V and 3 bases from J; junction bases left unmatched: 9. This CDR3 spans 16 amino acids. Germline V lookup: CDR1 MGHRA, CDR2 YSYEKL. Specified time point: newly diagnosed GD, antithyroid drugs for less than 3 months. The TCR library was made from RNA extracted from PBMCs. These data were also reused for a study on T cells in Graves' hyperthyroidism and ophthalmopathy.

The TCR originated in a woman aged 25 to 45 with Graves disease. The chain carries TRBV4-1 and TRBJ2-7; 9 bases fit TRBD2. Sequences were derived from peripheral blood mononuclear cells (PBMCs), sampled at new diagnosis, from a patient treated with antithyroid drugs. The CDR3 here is CASSHSGTSRSYEQYF. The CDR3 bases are TGCGCCAGCAGCCACTCCGGGACTAGCAGAAGCTACGAGCAGTACTTC.